This T cell receptor beta chain was documented in a study of T-cell memory formation after mild COVID-19. Trimming shortened V by 6 bases and J by 4 bases, and 19 bases separated the two germline ends. CDR3 length equals 15 residues. Germline V gene data show CDR1 as SGHTA and CDR2 as FQGTGA. Via MiXCR, TCRdb re-called the 5' RACE reads, giving one row per CDR3 protein. The data contain about 140,000 distinct CDR3 sequences, about 14% of them seen just once; the ten biggest clones take up about 14%. This chain connects TRBV7-3 to TRBJ2-7; the D gene is possibly TRBD2 (7 bases). This sequence was found in an adult woman who had mild COVID-19 (a few samples of this study predate the infection). Cell type and time point are not known. The sequencing input was PBMCs or a T cell subset sorted from them (not recorded which). The CDR3 bases are TGTGCCAGCAGTCCAACAGGGACTAACGGTTACGAGCAGTACTTC. This encodes CASSPTGTNGYEQYF.